One T cell receptor beta chain is described in this entry. The antigen is undetermined. This entry comes from a study of T cell responses to AZD1222 COVID-19 vaccine. The data were produced by immunoSEQ multiplex PCR, yet TCRdb's version contains in-frame clones alone and is incomplete. Of about 150,000 clones in the sample, about 89% are singletons; the top ten hold roughly 4.7%. The ends lost 6 bases at V and 5 bases at J; junction bases unmatched: 9. Per germline, CDR1 MNHEY and CDR2 SVGAGI. CDR3 length: 15 residues. General study findings and limits: All repertoire sampling was performed exclusively after the peak T cell response. Vaccination with two AZD1222 doses was followed by a rise in Spike-specific TCR breadth and depth.

The chain links TRBV6-5 to TRBJ2-1; 8 bases agree with TRBD1. The source material was peripheral blood, sampled on day 0 of AZD1222 vaccination. The receptor was isolated from an adult in good health. The CDR3 loop is CASSRRTGTDNEQFF. The CDR3 DNA reads as TGTGCCAGCAGCCGGCGGACAGGGACTGACAATGAGCAGTTCTTC.